This T cell receptor (beta chain) derives from a study of regulatory T cells in long-lasting Graves disease (TCRdb year 2021). Background for the entire study: Patients with newly diagnosed Graves' disease had been on antithyroid drugs for under 3 months. Persistent Graves' disease patients were compared with newly diagnosed Graves' disease patients by peripheral blood TCR sequencing and RNA sequencing. The study was registered as a clinical trial and conducted in China. A total of around 35 samples underwent TCR sequencing, from about 13 patients with persistent Graves' disease and 20 or so patients with newly diagnosed Graves' disease. The investigation overall reported the following: More public clonotypes were shared among persistent patients (roughly 2,700) than among newly diagnosed patients (approximately 1,000). Compared with newly diagnosed patients, persistent Graves' disease patients had lower TCR Shannon entropy and fewer highly expanded clones, which suggests clonal expansion. Sequencing and analysis were restricted to the TCR beta chain. The study examined only peripheral blood because the primary lesion, thyroid tissue, could not be accessed. As a limitation, the authors acknowledged that the small sample size may reduce accuracy. Persistent disease showed preferential use of TRBV28, TRBJ1-2 and TRBJ2-5, whereas newly diagnosed disease favored TRBV20-1 and TRBJ2-1.

This clonotype appeared many times. It lacks a known antigen. Base qualities are missing; no much larger clone stands one base away. Per the publication, the time point label means: newly diagnosed GD, antithyroid drugs for less than 3 months. For both TCR sequencing and RNA sequencing, RNA was extracted from PBMCs using TRIzol. Graves' disease was diagnosed according to American Thyroid Association guidelines. The patients came from an endocrinology department in Xi'an, China. Each patient gave about 10 milliliters of peripheral blood, collected in an EDTA anticoagulant tube. Ficoll Paque Plus density gradient separation was used to isolate PBMCs, and no further T cell sorting was done. An Agilent 2100 Bioanalyzer and agarose gel were used to check RNA quality, and a NanoDrop 2000 was used to measure RNA concentration. Looking up the germline V gene (reference sequence) yields CDR1 DFQATT and CDR2 SNEGSKA. The junction carries 23 bases between V and J, which are trimmed by 7 bases and 7 bases respectively. Taken from cysteine to phenylalanine, the CDR3 has 15 residues. This entry keeps only the CDR3 DNA: 45 bases, framed from base 1.

Preparation of the library involved multiplex PCR. For sequencing, an Illumina HiSeq 4000 was employed. iRepertoire HTBI primers and Arm-PCR amplification of CDR3 regions were used to construct TCR beta libraries. Before sequencing, the PCR products underwent gel purification. The paper's processing steps were these. A total of roughly 65 TRBV and 14 TRBJ segments were identified across samples and were used for gene usage analysis of CDR3 amino acid clonotypes. COPE and FqMerger were used to merge the filtered high-quality paired reads into contigs. BLAST was used to align contigs to IMGT TRBV, TRBD and TRBJ reference genes, with CDR3 defined following IMGT. Any clonotype with a frequency above 0.1% was counted as a highly expanded clone. Shannon entropy served as the measure of repertoire diversity, while the Gini coefficient captured V-J evenness. Public clonotypes were defined as clonotypes shared by more than one individual. The raw public data were reprocessed by TCRdb itself: fastp quality trimming at Q25, MiXCR clonotype calling, in-frame beta chains only. Every CDR3 protein is listed once, alongside the most common genes and DNA of its rows. In this record, the V and J calls reflect TCRdb's handling and not the investigators' own analysis. In this sample the table shows some 320,000 distinct CDR3 sequences, 15% to 20% of which occur a single time. Less than 40% of the sample is held by the ten biggest clonotypes.

Rearrangement joined TRBV20-1 to TRBJ2-1; the D gene is perhaps TRBD1 or TRBD2, as each covers 5 bases. Sample: peripheral blood mononuclear cells (PBMCs), taken at new diagnosis, from a patient treated with antithyroid drugs. The receptor was isolated from a female donor with Graves disease. CDR3 sequence: CSVSPPTGGINEQFF. At the DNA level, the sequence is TGCAGTGTTTCTCCACCTACTGGGGGAATTAATGAGCAGTTCTTC.